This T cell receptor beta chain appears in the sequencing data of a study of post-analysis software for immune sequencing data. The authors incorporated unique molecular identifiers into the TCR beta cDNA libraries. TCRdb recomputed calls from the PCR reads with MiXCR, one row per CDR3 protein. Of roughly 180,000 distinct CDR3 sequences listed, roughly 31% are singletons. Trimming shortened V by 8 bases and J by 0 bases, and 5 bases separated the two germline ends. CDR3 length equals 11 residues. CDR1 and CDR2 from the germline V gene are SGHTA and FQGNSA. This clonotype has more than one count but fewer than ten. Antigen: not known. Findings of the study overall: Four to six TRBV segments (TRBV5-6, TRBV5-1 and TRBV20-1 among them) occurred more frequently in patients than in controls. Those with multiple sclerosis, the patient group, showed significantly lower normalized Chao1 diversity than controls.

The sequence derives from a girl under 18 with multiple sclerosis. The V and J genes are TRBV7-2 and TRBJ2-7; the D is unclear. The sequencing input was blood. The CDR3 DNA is TGTGCCAGCCAAGGCTCCTACGAGCAGTACTTC. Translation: CASQGSYEQYF.